This T cell receptor beta chain was profiled in a study of human T cells and chemical hapten exposure. Study results and limitations: The number of TCRs above 1 in 1000 frequency did not change after DPC sensitization. Relative to control repertoires, expanded TCRs gave rise to significantly more large CDR3 similarity clusters.

The ends were cut back, 7 bases at V and 7 bases at J, with 17 bases in the middle. The CDR3 consists of 14 residues. Germline values: CDR1 KGHDR, CDR2 SFDVKD. Time point noted: patch test 3, about 24 weeks after DPC sensitization. Stated treatment: therapeutic diphenylcyclopropenone sensitization with weekly scalp DPC. Every donor had alopecia and was 18 to 70 years old; all were suitable for DPC. As processed by the authors: Across samples, TCR counts had a median of roughly 100,000 and ranged from roughly 20,000 to 690,600. From the RACE reads, TCRdb called clonotypes with MiXCR, one entry per CDR3 protein. The V and J calls reflect TCRdb's pipeline rather than the authors' work. The sample carries under 100,000 distinct CDR3 sequences, less than 14% recorded once. This clonotype was detected ten times or more. The antigen remains undetermined.

The sequence came from a woman between 50 and 59 years old with alopecia areata. Some clones in this sample may be carry-over from other donors' samples. The specimen comprised whole blood, sampled in connection with sensitization to the hapten diphenylcyclopropenone (DPC). V is TRBV24-1 and J is TRBJ2-3, with D maybe TRBD1 (6 bases). For the CDR3, the DNA is TGTGCCACCAGCCGAAGGGGGAGTTCATATACGCAGTATTTT. Protein: CATSRRGSSYTQYF.